This T cell receptor beta chain came from a study of blood T cell repertoires in COVID-19. Libraries were prepared by immunoSEQ multiplex PCR; TCRdb keeps only in-frame clonotypes and omits some of them. The repertoire holds 250,000 to 350,000 clones, with 90% as singletons. The table lists this clone with a count of one. This CDR3 comprises 19 residues. Germline CDR1 is MNHEY and CDR2 is SMNVEV (reference sequence). The V segment lost 0 bases and the J segment 8 bases; nucleotides outside the gene matches: 13. Sequencing input: peripheral blood. The clonotype comes from a woman in her 30s with COVID-19, enrolled during active disease. The V and J genes are TRBV27 and TRBJ2-1; 13 bases match TRBD2. CDR3 amino acids: CASSLSGIQLAGGPDEQFF. Here the CDR3 DNA reads TGTGCCAGCAGTTTATCAGGCATCCAACTAGCGGGAGGGCCGGATGAGCAGTTCTTC.